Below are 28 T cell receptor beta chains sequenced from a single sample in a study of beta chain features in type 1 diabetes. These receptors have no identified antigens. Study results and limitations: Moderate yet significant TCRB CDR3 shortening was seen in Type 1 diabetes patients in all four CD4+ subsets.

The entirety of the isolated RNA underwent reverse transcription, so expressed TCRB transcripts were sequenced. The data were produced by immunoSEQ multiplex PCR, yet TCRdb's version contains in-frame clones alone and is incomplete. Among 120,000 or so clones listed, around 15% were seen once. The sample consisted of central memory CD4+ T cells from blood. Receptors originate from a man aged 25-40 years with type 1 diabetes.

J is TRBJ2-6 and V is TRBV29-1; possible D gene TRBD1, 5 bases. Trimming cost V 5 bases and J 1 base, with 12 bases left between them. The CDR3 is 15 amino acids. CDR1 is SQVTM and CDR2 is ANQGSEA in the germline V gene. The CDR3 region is CSVQGFRSGANVLTF. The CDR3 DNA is TGCAGCGTTCAGGGCTTTCGATCTGGGGCCAACGTCCTGACTTTC.

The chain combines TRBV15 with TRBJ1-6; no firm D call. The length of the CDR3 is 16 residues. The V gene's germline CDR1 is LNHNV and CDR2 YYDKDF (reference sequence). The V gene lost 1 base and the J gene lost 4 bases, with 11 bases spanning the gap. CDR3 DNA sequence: TGTGCCACCAGCAGAGTTCGCGCTGGATATAATTCACCCCTCCACTTT. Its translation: CATSRVRAGYNSPLHF.

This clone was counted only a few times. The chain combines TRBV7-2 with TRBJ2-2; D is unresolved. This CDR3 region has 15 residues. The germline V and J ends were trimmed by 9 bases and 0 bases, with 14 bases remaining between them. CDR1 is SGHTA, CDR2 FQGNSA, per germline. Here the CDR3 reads CASTPWSANTGELFF. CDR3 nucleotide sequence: TGTGCCAGTACCCCTTGGAGCGCGAACACCGGGGAGCTGTTTTTT. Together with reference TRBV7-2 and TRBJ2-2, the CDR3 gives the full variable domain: GAGVSQSPSNKVTEKGKDVELRCDPISGHTALYWYRQSLGQGLEFLIYFQGNSAPDKSGLPSDRFSAERTGGSVSTLTIQRTQQEDSAVYLCASTPWSANTGELFFGEGSRLTVL.

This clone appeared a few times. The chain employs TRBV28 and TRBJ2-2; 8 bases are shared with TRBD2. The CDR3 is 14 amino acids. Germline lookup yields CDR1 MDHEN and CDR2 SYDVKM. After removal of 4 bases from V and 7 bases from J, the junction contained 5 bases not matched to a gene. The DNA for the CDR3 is TGTGCCAGCAGTTCGGGACTAGATGGCGGGGAGCTGTTTTTT. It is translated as CASSSGLDGGELFF.

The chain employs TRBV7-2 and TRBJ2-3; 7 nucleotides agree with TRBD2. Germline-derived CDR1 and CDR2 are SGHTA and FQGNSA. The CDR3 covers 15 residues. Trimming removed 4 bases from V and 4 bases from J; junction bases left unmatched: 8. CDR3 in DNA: TGTGCCAGCAGCTCCTGGGGAGGGTCCGCAGATACGCAGTATTTT. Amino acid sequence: CASSSWGGSADTQYF.

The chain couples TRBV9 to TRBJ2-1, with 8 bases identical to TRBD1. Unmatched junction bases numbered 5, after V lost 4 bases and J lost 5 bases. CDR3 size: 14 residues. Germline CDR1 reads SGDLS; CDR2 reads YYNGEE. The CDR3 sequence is CASSPGQADNEQFF. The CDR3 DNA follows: TGTGCCAGCAGCCCGGGACAGGCTGACAATGAGCAGTTCTTC.

The CDR3 region is CASSLLADSNQPQHF. Written as DNA, the CDR3 is TGTGCCAGCAGCTTACTGGCGGATAGCAATCAGCCCCAGCATTTT. The chain couples TRBV7-2 to TRBJ1-5, with unresolved D. Germline V lookup: CDR1 SGHTA, CDR2 FQGNSA. The CDR3 is made up of 15 amino acids. V lost 2 bases and J lost 0, with 8 bases in between.

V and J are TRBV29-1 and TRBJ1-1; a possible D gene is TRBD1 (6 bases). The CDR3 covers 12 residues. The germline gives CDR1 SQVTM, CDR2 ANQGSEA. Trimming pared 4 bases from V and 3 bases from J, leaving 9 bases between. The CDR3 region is CSVARGDTEAFF. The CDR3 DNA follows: TGCAGCGTTGCTAGGGGGGACACTGAAGCTTTCTTT.

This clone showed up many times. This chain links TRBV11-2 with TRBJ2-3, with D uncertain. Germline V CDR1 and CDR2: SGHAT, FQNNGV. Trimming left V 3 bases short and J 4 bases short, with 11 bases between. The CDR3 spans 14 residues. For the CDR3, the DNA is TGTGCCAGCAGCTTGTTATTACCGGCAGATACGCAGTATTTT. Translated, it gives CASSLLLPADTQYF. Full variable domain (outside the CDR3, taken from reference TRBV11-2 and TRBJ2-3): EAGVAQSPRYKIIEKRQSVAFWCNPISGHATLYWYQQILGQGPKLLIQFQNNGVVDDSQLPKDRFSAERLKGVDSTLKIQPAKLEDSAVYLCASSLLLPADTQYFGPGTRLTVL.

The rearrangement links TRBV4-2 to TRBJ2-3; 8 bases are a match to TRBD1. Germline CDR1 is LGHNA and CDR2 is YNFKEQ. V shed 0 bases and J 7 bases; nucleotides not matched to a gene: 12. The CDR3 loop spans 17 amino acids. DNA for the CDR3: TGTGCCAGCAGCCAAGATCCGCCGGGACAGGCAACGAATACGCAGTATTTT. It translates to CASSQDPPGQATNTQYF.

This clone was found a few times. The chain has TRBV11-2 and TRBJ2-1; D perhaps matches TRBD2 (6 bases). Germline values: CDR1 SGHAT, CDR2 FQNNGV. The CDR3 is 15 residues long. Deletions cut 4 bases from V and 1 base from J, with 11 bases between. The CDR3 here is CASSSVEGSYNEQFF. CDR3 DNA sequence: TGTGCCAGCAGCTCAGTGGAGGGATCCTACAATGAGCAGTTCTTC.

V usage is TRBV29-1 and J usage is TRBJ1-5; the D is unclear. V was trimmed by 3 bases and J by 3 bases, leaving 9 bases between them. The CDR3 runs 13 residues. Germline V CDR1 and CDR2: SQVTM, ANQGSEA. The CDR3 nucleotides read TGCAGCGTTGATCAAGGGCCCAATCAGCCCCAGCATTTT. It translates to CSVDQGPNQPQHF.

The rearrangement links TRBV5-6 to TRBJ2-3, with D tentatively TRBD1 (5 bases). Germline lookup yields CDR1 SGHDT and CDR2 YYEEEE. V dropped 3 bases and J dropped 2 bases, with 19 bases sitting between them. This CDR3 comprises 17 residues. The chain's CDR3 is CASSSGHTYGFTDTQYF. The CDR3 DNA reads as TGTGCCAGCAGCTCAGGACATACTTATGGGTTCACAGATACGCAGTATTTT.

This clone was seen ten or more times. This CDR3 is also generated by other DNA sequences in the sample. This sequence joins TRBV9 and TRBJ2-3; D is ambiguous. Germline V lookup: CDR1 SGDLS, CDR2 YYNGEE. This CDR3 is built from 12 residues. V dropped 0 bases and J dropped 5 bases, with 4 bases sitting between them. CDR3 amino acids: CASSVGGDTQYF. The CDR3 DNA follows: TGTGCCAGCAGCGTAGGGGGAGATACGCAGTATTTT.

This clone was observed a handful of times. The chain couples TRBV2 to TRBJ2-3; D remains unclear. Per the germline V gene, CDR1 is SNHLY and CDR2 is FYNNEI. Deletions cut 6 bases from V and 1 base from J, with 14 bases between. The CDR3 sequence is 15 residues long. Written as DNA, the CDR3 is TGTGCCAGCAGCTTACAGAATAAAGGCACAGATACGCAGTATTTT. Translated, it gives CASSLQNKGTDTQYF.

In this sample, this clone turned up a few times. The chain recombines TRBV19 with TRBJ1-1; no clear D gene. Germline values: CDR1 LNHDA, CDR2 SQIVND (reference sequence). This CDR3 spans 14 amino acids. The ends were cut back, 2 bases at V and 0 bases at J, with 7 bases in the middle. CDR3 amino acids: CASSIISLNTEAFF. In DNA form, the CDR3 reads TGTGCCAGTAGTATAATCAGCTTGAACACTGAAGCTTTCTTT. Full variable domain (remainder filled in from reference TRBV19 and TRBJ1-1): DGGITQSPKYLFRKEGQNVTLSCEQNLNHDAMYWYRQDPGQGLRLIYYSQIVNDFQKGDIAEGYSVSREKKESFPLTVTSAQKNPTAFYLCASSIISLNTEAFFGQGTRLTVV.

The CDR3 DNA follows: TGTGCCAGCAGCTTAGCAGTGTCAAGCACGCAGTATTTT. Protein: CASSLAVSSTQYF. This sequence joins TRBV11-2 and TRBJ2-3; the D is unclear. The CDR3 loop spans 13 amino acids. Trimming cost V 1 base and J 9 bases, with 11 bases left between them. Germline assignment: CDR1 SGHAT and CDR2 FQNNGV.

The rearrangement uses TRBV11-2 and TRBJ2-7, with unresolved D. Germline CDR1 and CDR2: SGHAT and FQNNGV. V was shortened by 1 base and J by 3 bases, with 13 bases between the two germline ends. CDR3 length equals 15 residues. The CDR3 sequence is CASSLGDIGIYEQYF. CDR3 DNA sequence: TGTGCCAGCAGCTTAGGTGACATTGGGATCTACGAGCAGTACTTC.

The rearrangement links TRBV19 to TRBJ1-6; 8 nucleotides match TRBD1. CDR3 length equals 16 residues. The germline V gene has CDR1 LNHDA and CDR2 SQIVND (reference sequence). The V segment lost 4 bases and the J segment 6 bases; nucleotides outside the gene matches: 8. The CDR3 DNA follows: TGTGCCAGTAGTACCCGGGGACAGGATTCTAATTCACCCCTCCACTTT. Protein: CASSTRGQDSNSPLHF. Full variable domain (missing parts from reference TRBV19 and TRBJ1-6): DGGITQSPKYLFRKEGQNVTLSCEQNLNHDAMYWYRQDPGQGLRLIYYSQIVNDFQKGDIAEGYSVSREKKESFPLTVTSAQKNPTAFYLCASSTRGQDSNSPLHFGNGTRLTVT.

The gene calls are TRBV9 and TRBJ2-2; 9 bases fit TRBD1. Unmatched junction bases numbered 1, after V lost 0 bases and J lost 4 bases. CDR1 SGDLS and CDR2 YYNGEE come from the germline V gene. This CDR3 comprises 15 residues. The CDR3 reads CASSVGDRATGELFF. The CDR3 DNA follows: TGTGCCAGCAGCGTAGGGGACAGGGCCACCGGGGAGCTGTTTTTT.

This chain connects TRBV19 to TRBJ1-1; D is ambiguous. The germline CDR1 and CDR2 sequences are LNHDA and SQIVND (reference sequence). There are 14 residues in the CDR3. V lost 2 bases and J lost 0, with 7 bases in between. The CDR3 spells CASSITSMNTEAFF. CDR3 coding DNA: TGTGCCAGTAGTATAACCTCTATGAACACTGAAGCTTTCTTT.

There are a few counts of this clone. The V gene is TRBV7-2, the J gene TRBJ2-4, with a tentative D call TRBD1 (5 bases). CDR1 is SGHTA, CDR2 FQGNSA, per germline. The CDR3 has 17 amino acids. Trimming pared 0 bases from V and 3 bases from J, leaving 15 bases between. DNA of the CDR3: TGTGCCAGCAGCTTAGCGGAGCAGGGTACTTACAAAAACATTCAGTACTTC. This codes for CASSLAEQGTYKNIQYF.

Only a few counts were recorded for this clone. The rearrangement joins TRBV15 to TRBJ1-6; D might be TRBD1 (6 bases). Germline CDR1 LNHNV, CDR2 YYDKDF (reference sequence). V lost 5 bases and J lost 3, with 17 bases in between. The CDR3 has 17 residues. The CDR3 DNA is TGTGCCACCAGCTCCCCCCCAGGACAGCTCTATAATTCACCCCTCCACTTT. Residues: CATSSPPGQLYNSPLHF.

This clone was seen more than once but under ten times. CDR3 in amino acids: CASSPIRQVDYGYTF. The CDR3 region has the DNA TGTGCCAGCAGCCCAATCAGACAGGTTGACTATGGCTACACCTTC. The V and J genes are TRBV7-9 and TRBJ1-2; D possibly corresponds to TRBD1 (6 bases). The CDR3 contains 15 residues. CDR1 and CDR2 from the germline V gene are SEHNR and FQNEAQ (reference sequence). Trimming removed 5 bases from V and 3 bases from J, with 16 bases in between.

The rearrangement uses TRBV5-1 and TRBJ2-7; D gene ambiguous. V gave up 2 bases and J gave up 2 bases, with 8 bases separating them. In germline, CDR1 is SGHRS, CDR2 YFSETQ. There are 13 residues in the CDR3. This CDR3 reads CASSLTEAYEQYF. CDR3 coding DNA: TGCGCCAGCAGCTTAACTGAAGCCTACGAGCAGTACTTC. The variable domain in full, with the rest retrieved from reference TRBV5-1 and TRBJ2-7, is KAGVTQTPRYLIKTRGQQVTLSCSPISGHRSVSWYQQTPGQGLQFLFEYFSETQRNKGNFPGRFSGRQFSNSRSEMNVSTLELGDSALYLCASSLTEAYEQYFGPGTRLTVT.

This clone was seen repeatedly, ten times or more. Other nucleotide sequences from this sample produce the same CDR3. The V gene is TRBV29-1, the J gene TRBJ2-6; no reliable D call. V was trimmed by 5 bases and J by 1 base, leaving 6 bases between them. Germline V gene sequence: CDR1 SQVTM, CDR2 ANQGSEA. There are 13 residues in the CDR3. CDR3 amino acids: CSVLGSGANVLTF. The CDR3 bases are TGCAGCGTTCTGGGGTCTGGGGCCAACGTCCTGACTTTC.

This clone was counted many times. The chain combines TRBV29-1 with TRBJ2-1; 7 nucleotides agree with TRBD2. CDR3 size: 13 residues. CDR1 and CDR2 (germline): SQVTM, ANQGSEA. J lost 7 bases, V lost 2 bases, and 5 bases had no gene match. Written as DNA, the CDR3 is TGCAGCGTTGAAATTAGGCGGGGGAATGAGCAGTTCTTC. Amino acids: CSVEIRRGNEQFF.

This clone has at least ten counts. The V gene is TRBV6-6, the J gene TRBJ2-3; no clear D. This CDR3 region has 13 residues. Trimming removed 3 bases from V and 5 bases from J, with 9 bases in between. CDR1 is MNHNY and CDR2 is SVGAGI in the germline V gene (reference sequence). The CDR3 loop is CASSYQTEDTQYF. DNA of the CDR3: TGTGCCAGCAGTTATCAGACGGAAGATACGCAGTATTTT.